The 9 T cell receptor beta chains reported below all come from one sample, sequenced in a study of blood T cell repertoires in COVID-19. Data came from immunoSEQ multiplex PCR; TCRdb stores just in-frame clones and leaves some out. The data hold over 250,000 clones, with around 82% observed a single time. The sequencing input was peripheral blood. These receptors originate from a woman between 45 and 65 years old who had recovered from COVID-19.

The chain combines TRBV7-3 with TRBJ2-1; 7 bases are shared with TRBD2. Germline CDR1 reads SGHTA; CDR2 reads FQGTGA. With V trimmed by 5 bases and J by 6 bases, 13 bases remained unmatched. This CDR3 is built from 16 residues. The CDR3 bases are TGTGCCAGCAGCCGGTCTCTAGCGGCCGGCGGCAATGAGCAGTTCTTC. Protein: CASSRSLAAGGNEQFF.

The chain combines TRBV9 with TRBJ1-4; D is undetermined. With 4 bases removed from V and 4 bases from J, the gap between germline ends came to 14 bases. CDR3 length equals 15 residues. Germline values: CDR1 SGDLS, CDR2 YYNGEE. CDR3 sequence (DNA): TGTGCCAGCAGCCTTATCGGGGAGAATAATGAAAAACTGTTTTTT. It encodes CASSLIGENNEKLFF.

The chain joins TRBV9 to TRBJ2-2; D remains unclear. Trimming cost V 3 bases and J 6 bases, with 12 bases left between them. Germline CDR1 and CDR2: SGDLS and YYNGEE. The CDR3 sequence is 14 residues long. The CDR3 bases are TGTGCCAGCAGCGCCCTAGACGGCCCCGGGGAGCTGTTTTTT. This encodes CASSALDGPGELFF.

J is TRBJ1-1 and V is TRBV25-1; TRBD1 might be the D (6 bases). The CDR3 runs 14 residues. The V end lost 5 bases, the J end lost 1 base, and 11 bases lay between the germline ends. In germline, CDR1 is MGHDK, CDR2 SYGVNS. CDR3 coding DNA: TGTGCCAGCAGTCCTCAGGGGAGGAACACTGAAGCTTTCTTT. It codes for CASSPQGRNTEAFF.

The chain is built from TRBV9 and TRBJ2-2; D might be TRBD2 (6 bases). The germline CDR1 and CDR2 sequences are SGDLS and YYNGEE. The CDR3 runs 16 residues. Trimming took 2 bases from V and 6 from J, leaving 17 bases between them. CDR3 sequence (DNA): TGTGCCAGCAGCGTGTTGGCCAGCGGGTCCCCCGGGGAGCTGTTTTTT. Translating it yields CASSVLASGSPGELFF.

The rearrangement joins TRBV10-3 to TRBJ2-1; 9 bases are shared with TRBD1. Germline V lookup: CDR1 ENHRY, CDR2 SYGVKD. Germline trimming cut 9 bases from V and 7 bases from J; bases unmatched to any gene: 13. The length of the CDR3 is 15 residues. As DNA, the CDR3 is TGTGCCATTACCCCCGGGACAGGGAGGGGAAATGAGCAGTTCTTC. Residues: CAITPGTGRGNEQFF.

Notes on this clone: Its ends do not fully match the called genes, so a read error is possible. The V gene is TRBV11-2, the J gene TRBJ2-3; maybe TRBD2 (5 bases). The germline gives CDR1 SGHAT, CDR2 FQNNGV. The CDR3 consists of 13 residues. As DNA, the CDR3 is TGTGCCAGCGGCTTCATGGGAGCAGATACGCAGTATTTT. Translation gives CASGFMGADTQYF. The full variable domain, rest sourced from reference TRBV11-2 and TRBJ2-3, is EAGVAQSPRYKIIEKRQSVAFWCNPISGHATLYWYQQILGQGPKLLIQFQNNGVVDDSQLPKDRFSAERLKGVDSTLKIQPAKLEDSAVYLCASGFMGADTQYFGPGTRLTVL.

The CDR3 loop reads CASSSRDGQETQYF. DNA of the CDR3: TGTGCCAGCAGCAGCAGGGATGGGCAAGAGACCCAGTACTTC. The chain has TRBV5-6 and TRBJ2-5, with D maybe TRBD1 (5 bases). CDR1 and CDR2 from the germline V gene are SGHDT and YYEEEE. V lost 4 bases, J lost 2 bases, and 12 bases lay in between. CDR3 length: 14 amino acids.

The chain couples TRBV6-2 or TRBV6-3 to TRBJ2-4; D is unclear. The CDR3 length is 14 residues. Trimming removed 5 bases from V and 9 bases from J, with 17 bases in between. Germline values: CDR1 MNHEY, CDR2 SVGEGT. The CDR3 nucleotides are TGTGCCAGCAGTCTTCCCTCTTTCCTAGGCATTCAGTACTTC. Its translation: CASSLPSFLGIQYF.